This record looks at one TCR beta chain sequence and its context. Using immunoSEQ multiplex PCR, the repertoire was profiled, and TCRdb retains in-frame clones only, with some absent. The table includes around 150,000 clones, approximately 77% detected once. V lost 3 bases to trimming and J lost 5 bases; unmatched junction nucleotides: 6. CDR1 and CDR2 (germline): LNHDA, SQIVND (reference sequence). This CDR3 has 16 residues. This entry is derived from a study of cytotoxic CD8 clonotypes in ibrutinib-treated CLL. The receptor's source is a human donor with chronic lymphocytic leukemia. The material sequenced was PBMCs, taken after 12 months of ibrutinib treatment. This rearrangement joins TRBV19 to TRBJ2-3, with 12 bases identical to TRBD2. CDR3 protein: CASSIKTSGGIDTQYF. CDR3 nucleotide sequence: TGTGCCAGTAGTATTAAAACTAGCGGGGGGATAGATACGCAGTATTTT.